Presented here are 8 T cell receptor beta chains from one specimen sequenced in a study of molecular identifiers for immune sequencing clone quantification. One entry per CDR3 protein, called by TCRdb with MiXCR from the PCR reads. The table has about 640,000 distinct CDR3 sequences, 15% to 20% seen once. The source material was naive CD8+ T cells from blood, with Jurkat cell RNA spiked in. Subset noted: FACS-sorted CD8+CD4-CCR7+CD45RA+ naive T cells. These receptors all come from a human donor in good health. Some libraries in this study had Jurkat cell RNA spiked in.

The chain uses TRBV24-1 and TRBJ2-3; 12 nucleotides align to TRBD2. In germline, CDR1 is KGHDR, CDR2 SFDVKD. The CDR3 consists of 19 residues. Trimming cost V 3 bases and J 0 bases; bases outside gene matches: 9. The CDR3 region has the DNA TGTGCCACCAGTGATGCCGGGACAGGGACTAGCGGGAGCACAGATACGCAGTATTTT. Translation gives CATSDAGTGTSGSTDTQYF.

This clonotype was seen ten or more times. CDR3 nucleotides: TGTGCCAGCAGCAAGCGGGGCGAGCAGTACTTC. It translates to CASSKRGEQYF. The rearrangement joins TRBV27 to TRBJ2-7; TRBD2 agrees at 7 bases. J was trimmed by 6 bases and V by 6 bases; bases with no gene match: 2. This CDR3 comprises 11 residues. The germline gives CDR1 MNHEY, CDR2 SMNVEV (reference sequence).

A note on this clonotype: The junction differs from germline at one of its ends, possibly a read error. Here the CDR3 DNA reads TGTGCCTGCAGCGTCTTAGACTCATTGCCTGGATACACCTTC. It codes for CACSVLDSLPGYTF. This chain connects TRBV5-6 to TRBJ1-2; no clear D gene. This CDR3 is 14 amino acids long. The germline CDR1 and CDR2 sequences are SGHDT and YYEEEE.

The table lists this clonotype with a few counts. The CDR3 DNA is TGTGCCAGCAGCTTCACAGGGCTCGGTGGCTACACCTTC. Its translation is CASSFTGLGGYTF. The rearrangement joins TRBV11-2 to TRBJ1-2; weak D call: TRBD1 (6 bases). Deletions cut 3 bases from V and 7 bases from J, with 12 bases between. This CDR3 is built from 13 residues. Germline CDR1 SGHAT, CDR2 FQNNGV.

At least ten counts were recorded for this clonotype. The CDR3 here is CASSPSRGQGHEQYF. CDR3 in DNA: TGTGCCAGCAGCCCTAGTCGAGGACAGGGCCACGAGCAGTACTTC. V and J are TRBV7-9 and TRBJ2-7; 8 bases line up with TRBD1. This CDR3 is built from 15 residues. The germline V gene has CDR1 SEHNR and CDR2 FQNEAQ (reference sequence). V shed 5 bases, J shed 5 bases, and the junction held 11 bases outside the gene matches. Drawing the rest from reference TRBV7-9 and TRBJ2-7, the complete variable domain is DTGVSQNPRHKITKRGQNVTFRCDPISEHNRLYWYRQTLGQGPEFLTYFQNEAQLEKSRLLSDRFSAERPKGSFSTLEIQRTEQGDSAMYLCASSPSRGQGHEQYFGPGTRLTVT.

V usage is TRBV6-1 and J usage is TRBJ1-2; D possibly corresponds to TRBD1 (5 bases). The V end was cut by 7 bases, the J end by 3 bases, with 21 bases between. The CDR3 is 16 amino acids. Per germline, CDR1 MNHNS and CDR2 SASEGT. CDR3 DNA: TGTGCCAGCACCCCCGGGGGATATGCCCGAGACTATGGCTACACCTTC. This codes for CASTPGGYARDYGYTF.

There are many counts of this clonotype. The V and J genes are TRBV27 and TRBJ2-7; D gene uncertain. The CDR3 has 13 residues. Germline V lookup: CDR1 MNHEY, CDR2 SMNVEV (reference sequence). The V end was cut by 6 bases, the J end by 4 bases, with 13 bases between. The CDR3 DNA is TGTGCCAGCAGCCAGAAGACTTCGTACGAGCAGTACTTC. Translation gives CASSQKTSYEQYF.

On this clonotype: This could be a read error, since a much larger clone is one nucleotide away. The chain couples TRBV28 to TRBJ2-7; a possible D gene is TRBD2 (6 bases). CDR3 length: 14 residues. Germline V gene data show CDR1 as MDHEN and CDR2 as SYDVKM. V lost 5 bases to trimming and J lost 0 bases, with 11 bases between them. CDR3 sequence reads: CASSRGLSSYEQYF. Written as DNA, the CDR3 is TGTGCCAGCAGTCGGGGACTGAGCTCCTACGAGCAGTACTTC.